This T cell receptor (beta chain) was found in a study of blood T cell repertoires in COVID-19. J gave up 4 bases and V 4 bases, and 7 bases lay outside the gene matches. Germline V gene lookup returns CDR1 SGHTS and CDR2 YDEGEE. This CDR3 has 14 residues. Assay: immunoSEQ multiplex PCR; the TCRdb copy retains only in-frame clones and omits some. The repertoire consists of approximately 230,000 clones, with 86% occurring once and the leading ten covering 2.2%. The V gene is TRBV5-8, the J gene TRBJ1-2; 7 bases map to TRBD1. The receptor was derived from a man in his thirties or forties who had recovered from COVID-19. Sequencing was carried out using peripheral blood. The CDR3 protein is CASSKGDRAYGYTF. The CDR3 DNA follows: TGTGCCAGCAGCAAAGGGGACAGAGCCTATGGCTACACCTTC.